This T cell receptor (beta chain) was sequenced during a study of blood T cell repertoires in COVID-19. The overall study: Some COVID-19 samples were acute and others convalescent; all came from the United States, Italy and Spain.

In the original workflow: Using reference gene primer amplification, nucleated cell counts were estimated. Sequenced by immunoSEQ multiplex PCR; TCRdb stores in-frame clones only, minus some. D and trimming were read from the DNA, whereas the V and J calls and clone size are those reported in that table. Of tens of thousands of clones in the sample, around 89% were seen once. The sequence was obtained from a human donor in a cohort sampled during active COVID-19. The sequenced sample consisted of peripheral blood.

The CDR3 loop is CASSSTTGSSYEQYF. The CDR3 DNA is TGTGCCAGCAGCTCGACGACAGGTTCCTCCTACGAGCAGTACTTC. The chain has TRBV7-2 and TRBJ2-7; maybe TRBD1 (6 bases). The CDR3 loop spans 15 amino acids. Trimming removed 4 bases at V and 0 bases at J, with 13 bases between. The germline CDR1 and CDR2 sequences are SGHTA and FQGNSA.